These 22 T cell receptor beta chains were sequenced from one sample in a study of blood T cells in healthy people across ages. A sample-barcoded 5' primer and a J-beta primer mix were used in a second PCR of roughly 6 to 11 cycles. Each CDR3 protein gets one entry after TCRdb re-called the 5' RACE reads with MiXCR. This sample has more than 1,400,000 distinct CDR3 sequences, with approximately 40% found just once. Sequenced: blood. The receptors here all came from a young woman in good health.

This chain links TRBV12-5 with TRBJ2-7, with D possibly TRBD1 on 6 matching bases. The CDR3 loop spans 14 amino acids. V shed 6 bases and J shed 2 bases, with 14 bases lying between them. Germline V gene sequence: CDR1 LGHNT, CDR2 FRNRAP. The CDR3 is CASGAFEGAYEQYF. CDR3 DNA sequence: TGTGCTAGTGGGGCCTTTGAGGGGGCCTACGAGCAGTACTTC.

V gene TRBV29-1 combines with J gene TRBJ2-7; D gene unclear. Germline V lookup: CDR1 SQVTM, CDR2 ANQGSEA. The CDR3 has 11 amino acids. The V and J ends lost 0 bases and 11 bases respectively, with 11 bases between them. CDR3 DNA sequence: TGCAGCGTTGAAGACGCAGTTCAGAAGTACTTC. Its protein product is CSVEDAVQKYF.

Here the CDR3 reads CSTPRAGGPSNEQFF. The CDR3 DNA reads TGCAGCACCCCAAGGGCGGGAGGGCCCTCCAATGAGCAGTTCTTC. This rearrangement joins TRBV29-1 to TRBJ2-1, with 9 nucleotides matching TRBD2. CDR1 is SQVTM and CDR2 is ANQGSEA in the germline V gene. This CDR3 is 15 amino acids long. The V and J ends lost 8 bases and 6 bases, in that order; junction bases with no gene match: 14.

The rearrangement uses TRBV6-5 and TRBJ2-3; D perhaps matches TRBD1 (6 bases). Germline assignment: CDR1 MNHEY and CDR2 SVGAGI. Trimming removed 2 bases from V and 0 bases from J, with 12 bases in between. CDR3 length equals 16 residues. As DNA, the CDR3 is TGTGCCAGCAGTTACGGTTTCAGGGGAAGCACAGATACGCAGTATTTT. Translated: CASSYGFRGSTDTQYF.

A word on this clonotype: One junction end does not reproduce the germline sequence, and a read error may be involved. CDR3 residues: CSVSTGLAKNIRYF. The CDR3 region has the DNA TGCAGCGTCTCGACAGGACTAGCCAAAAACATTCGGTACTTC. The rearrangement links TRBV29-1 to TRBJ2-4, with 8 bases aligning to TRBD2. The CDR3 covers 14 residues. From germline, CDR1 is SQVTM and CDR2 ANQGSEA. The whole variable domain, remainder taken from reference TRBV29-1 and TRBJ2-4, is SAVISQKPSRDICQRGTSLTIQCQVDSQVTMMFWYRQQPGQSLTLIATANQGSEATYESGFVIDKFPISRPNLTFSTLTVSNMSPEDSSIYLCSVSTGLAKNIRYFGAGTRLSVL.

Worth noting for this clonotype: A much larger clone differs from this one at a single base, so this may be a read error. This chain connects TRBV10-3 to TRBJ2-1; 9 nucleotides agree with TRBD2. The end of the DNA is better explained by TRBJ2-7, so the J call may be wrong. Germline values: CDR1 ENHRY, CDR2 SYGVKD. The CDR3 totals 15 residues. The CDR3: CAAKTGTSSYNEQYF. The DNA for the CDR3 is TGTGCCGCCAAAACCGGGACTAGCTCCTACAATGAGCAGTACTTC.

This clonotype was recorded a few times. The rearrangement links TRBV6-2 or TRBV6-3 to TRBJ2-7, with D possibly being TRBD2 (6 bases). CDR1 and CDR2 from the germline V gene are MNHEY and SVGEGT. The CDR3 is 17 residues long. The V and J ends lost 2 bases and 3 bases respectively, with 20 bases between them. This CDR3 is CASSYGIGTDANYEQYF. In DNA form, the CDR3 reads TGTGCCAGCAGTTACGGGATCGGGACTGACGCCAACTACGAGCAGTACTTC.

This clonotype appeared a few times. The chain couples TRBV2 to TRBJ2-7; no definite D call. CDR1 and CDR2 from the germline V gene are SNHLY and FYNNEI. CDR3 size: 14 residues. Trimming cost V 7 bases and J 0 bases, with 13 bases left between them. In DNA, the CDR3 is TGTGCCAGCATCCAGCAGCACAGCTCCTACGAGCAGTACTTC. It specifies CASIQQHSSYEQYF.

With respect to this clonotype: A read error may explain this, as a much larger clone is one base away. The V call is TRBV4-1, the J call TRBJ2-4; perhaps D is TRBD1 or TRBD2 (7 bases each). V was clipped by 1 base and J by 10 bases, with 17 bases between them. The CDR3 is made up of 15 amino acids. Germline V CDR1 and CDR2: MGHRA, YSYEKL. The CDR3 region has the DNA TGCGCCAGCAGCCAAGCCCGCAGGGGGGACTATATTCAGTACTTC. This codes for CASSQARRGDYIQYF.

This chain links TRBV12-3 or TRBV12-4 with TRBJ1-1, with 8 positions matching TRBD1. This CDR3 has 16 amino acids. V trimming: 6 bases; J trimming: 2 bases; junction bases outside the gene matches: 11. The CDR3 DNA sequence: TGTGCCAGCAGGAAATCGACAGGGGCGAAAAACACTGAAGCTTTCTTT. Its protein product is CASRKSTGAKNTEAFF.

This clonotype occurred a few times. The V gene is TRBV6-5, the J gene TRBJ1-2, with TRBD1 as a possible D gene (5 bases). CDR3 length: 13 amino acids. Trimming pared 7 bases from V and 4 bases from J, leaving 13 bases between. Per germline, CDR1 MNHEY and CDR2 SVGAGI. CDR3 coding DNA: TGTGCCAGCAACCCCCGGAGGGGCTATGGCTACACCTTC. Amino acids: CASNPRRGYGYTF.

This clonotype occurred a few times. The chain recombines TRBV6-5 with TRBJ2-5, with 9 bases identical to TRBD2. The CDR3 extends over 15 amino acids. Germline trimming cut 5 bases from V and 6 bases from J; bases unmatched to any gene: 10. Germline-derived CDR1 and CDR2 are MNHEY and SVGAGI. CDR3 region: CASSLQREAGKTQYF. The CDR3 DNA reads TGTGCCAGCAGTCTCCAGCGGGAGGCCGGGAAGACCCAGTACTTC.

Note on this clonotype: This may arise from a read error, as a much more abundant clone is one base away. The chain combines TRBV25-1 with TRBJ2-1, with 11 bases matching TRBD2. V lost 3 bases to trimming and J lost 6 bases; unmatched junction nucleotides: 7. There are 16 residues in the CDR3. Germline values: CDR1 MGHDK, CDR2 SYGVNS. DNA for the CDR3: TGTGCCAGCAGTGATCCCGGGACTAGCGGCGTCAATGAGCAGTTCTTC. Translated: CASSDPGTSGVNEQFF.

The chain has TRBV6-2 or TRBV6-3 and TRBJ1-2; D not certain. This CDR3 is 13 amino acids long. The germline V and J ends were trimmed by 6 bases and 8 bases, with 16 bases remaining between them. Germline V gene lookup returns CDR1 MNHEY and CDR2 SVGEGT. The CDR3 DNA follows: TGTGCCAGCAGCCAACCGACGTCATTGGGCTACACCTTC. Translation gives CASSQPTSLGYTF.

A few counts support this clonotype. V gene TRBV3-1 combines with J gene TRBJ2-1; 8 positions match TRBD1. The CDR3 has 18 residues. Looked up from germline, CDR1 is LGHDT and CDR2 is YNNKEL (reference sequence). V lost 6 bases and J lost 0; bases outside the gene matches: 13. The CDR3 region has the DNA TGTGCCAGCAGTTTAAGGACGGCGGGGACAGGCTCCTACAATGAGCAGTTCTTC. Its protein product is CASSLRTAGTGSYNEQFF.

The chain couples TRBV23-1 to TRBJ1-1, with a possible D match to TRBD1 (6 bases). TRBV23-1 is reported as an ORF; its role is uncertain. There are 17 residues in the CDR3. Trimming took off 4 bases at V and 1 base at J, with 19 bases between the two ends. The CDR3 DNA sequence: TGCGCCAGCAGTCTTGGGAGGGGCGACAGGCCGAACACTGAAGCTTTCTTT. Protein: CASSLGRGDRPNTEAFF.

Here the CDR3 DNA reads TGTGCCAGCAGTTTAACCACGGAGAGCACAGATACGCAGTATTTT. As protein: CASSLTTESTDTQYF. This chain uses TRBV27 with TRBJ2-3, with D uncertain. CDR3 length equals 15 residues. Trimming removed 2 bases from V and 0 bases from J, with 9 bases in between. CDR1 and CDR2 (germline): MNHEY, SMNVEV (reference sequence).

This chain connects TRBV20-1 to TRBJ2-7; 11 bases are a match to TRBD2. CDR1 and CDR2 (germline): DFQATT, SNEGSKA (reference sequence). The V gene end was trimmed by 6 bases and the J gene end by 3 bases; junction bases not matched to a gene: 13. CDR3 length: 16 residues. CDR3 region: CSATGTSGFGDYEQYF. The DNA of the CDR3 is TGCAGTGCCACCGGGACTAGCGGCTTCGGAGACTACGAGCAGTACTTC.

The chain joins TRBV12-3 or TRBV12-4 to TRBJ2-3; 11 bases match TRBD2. V shed 2 bases and J 7 bases; nucleotides not matched to a gene: 5. This CDR3 contains 15 residues. The CDR3 DNA follows: TGTGCCAGCAGTTTAAGTAGCGGGGGGGCGTATACGCAGTATTTT. Protein product: CASSLSSGGAYTQYF.

The chain uses TRBV12-3 or TRBV12-4 and TRBJ2-2; 7 bases agree with TRBD2. The CDR3 length is 18 residues. J was trimmed by 2 bases and V by 3 bases; bases with no gene match: 12. As DNA, the CDR3 is TGTGCCAGCAGTTTTCTGTGGGAGGGGAAAAGAAACACCGGGGAGCTGTTTTTT. Translated: CASSFLWEGKRNTGELFF.

The genes are TRBV20-1 and TRBJ2-7, with no clear D. This CDR3 spans 8 amino acids. With 6 bases removed from V and 6 bases from J, the gap between germline ends came to 3 bases. CDR1 and CDR2 (germline): DFQATT, SNEGSKA (reference sequence). For the CDR3, the DNA is TGCAGTGCCTCCGAGCAGTACTTC. It is translated as CSASEQYF.

The J gene is TRBJ2-6, the V gene TRBV7-2; 15 positions agree with TRBD2. V gave up 5 bases and J gave up 0 bases; unmatched junction bases: 8. The germline V gene has CDR1 SGHTA and CDR2 FQGNSA. CDR3 size: 20 residues. This chain's CDR3 is CASSLGLAGGLPSGANVLTF. The DNA for the CDR3 is TGTGCCAGCAGCCTGGGACTAGCGGGAGGTCTCCCCTCTGGGGCCAACGTCCTGACTTTC.